Listed below are T cell receptor beta chains from one sample, sequenced in a study of T-cell memory formation after mild COVID-19. TCRdb reprocessed the 5' RACE reads via MiXCR and lists one record per CDR3 protein. The table records 300,000 to 400,000 distinct CDR3 sequences, 10% to 15% of them present only once. The sample taken for sequencing was PBMCs or a T cell subset sorted from them (not recorded which). Receptors were obtained from a man between 18 and 35 years old who had mild COVID-19 (a few samples of this study predate the infection). Cell type and time point are not known. CDR3s include the opening cysteine and the closing phenylalanine or tryptophan. The order of the fields is J gene, D gene, CDR3 length, V gene, clone size, CDR3 protein, CDR3 DNA. The D gene is left open where the match is weak. The size of a clone is reported for some rows only, either as once, few or many, or as a class for expanded clones.

TRBJ2-1	TRBD1	20	TRBV18	few	CASSGRQGADAPSSYNEQFF	TGTGCCAGCTCAGGTCGACAGGGGGCTGACGCACCGAGCTCCTACAATGAGCAGTTCTTC
TRBJ2-3	TRBD2	16	TRBV6-2/TRBV6-3	NA	CASSYGRGGGTDTQYF	TGTGCCAGCAGTTACGGGCGGGGGGGAGGCACAGATACGCAGTATTTT
TRBJ1-2	TRBD1	17	TRBV12-3/TRBV12-4	few	CASSPPRQGYYLRGYTF	TGTGCCAGCAGTCCCCCGAGACAGGGCTACTACTTAAGGGGCTACACCTTC
TRBJ2-1	NA	11	TRBV7-2	few	CASRQGAEQFF	TGTGCCAGCAGACAAGGGGCTGAGCAGTTCTTC
TRBJ1-1	NA	15	TRBV7-2	few	CASSLGFTGRTEAFF	TGTGCCAGCAGCTTAGGGTTTACAGGGAGGACTGAAGCTTTCTTT
TRBJ2-7	NA	12	TRBV7-9	NA	CASSLAGWEQYF	TGTGCCAGCAGCTTAGCAGGTTGGGAGCAGTACTTC
TRBJ2-1	NA	14	TRBV12-3/TRBV12-4	NA	CASRRQSSYNEQFF	TGTGCCAGCAGACGACAGAGCTCCTACAATGAGCAGTTCTTC
TRBJ1-6	TRBD1	15	TRBV18	NA	CASSTSGTGNSPLHF	TGTGCCAGCTCAACTTCCGGGACAGGGAATTCACCCCTCCACTTT
TRBJ2-7	TRBD2	15	TRBV11-2	NA	CASRTLAGLSYEQYF	TGTGCCAGCAGAACATTAGCGGGATTGTCCTACGAGCAGTACTTC
TRBJ2-7	TRBD2	13	TRBV2	NA	CASRAGGPYEQYF	TGTGCCAGCAGGGCGGGGGGACCCTACGAGCAGTACTTC
TRBJ2-6	NA	15	TRBV5-1	NA	CASSRQEAGANVLTF	TGCGCCAGCAGCAGACAGGAAGCCGGGGCCAACGTCCTGACTTTC
TRBJ1-1	NA	13	TRBV2	few	CASRRQYNTEAFF	TGTGCCAGCAGGAGACAGTATAACACTGAAGCTTTCTTT
TRBJ2-2	NA	14	TRBV5-1	NA	CASSLIGDPGELFF	TGCGCCAGCAGCTTGATAGGGGACCCCGGGGAGCTGTTTTTT
TRBJ2-7	NA	15	TRBV20-1	few	CSAGQTGYTFYEQYF	TGCAGTGCTGGCCAAACGGGTTACACCTTCTACGAGCAGTACTTC
TRBJ2-3	NA	13	TRBV12-3/TRBV12-4	NA	CASSHAAQDTQYF	TGTGCCAGCAGCCACGCCGCCCAAGATACGCAGTATTTT
TRBJ2-7	NA	13	TRBV5-1	few	CASSLAQGNEQYF	TGCGCCAGCAGCTTGGCTCAGGGCAACGAGCAGTACTTC
TRBJ1-5	NA	13	TRBV19	few	CATGWYSNQPQHF	TGTGCCACCGGGTGGTATAGCAATCAGCCCCAGCATTTT
TRBJ1-1	NA	12	TRBV29-1	few	CSVDTGPTEAFF	TGCAGCGTTGATACAGGGCCGACTGAAGCTTTCTTT
TRBJ1-4	NA	13	TRBV18	few	CASSPRDNEKLFF	TGTGCCAGCTCACCGAGGGACAATGAAAAACTGTTTTTT
TRBJ1-2	NA	15	TRBV6-2/TRBV6-3	few	CASSPRGGRLYGYTF	TGTGCCAGCAGCCCCCGGGGAGGTAGACTCTATGGCTACACCTTC
TRBJ2-3	NA	14	TRBV5-5	NA	CASSFEDSTDTQYF	TGTGCCAGCAGCTTTGAGGACAGCACAGATACGCAGTATTTT
TRBJ1-2	TRBD1	14	TRBV4-3	few	CASSHLTGLRGYTF	TGCGCCAGCAGCCACTTGACAGGGTTGCGTGGCTACACCTTC
TRBJ2-1	NA	13	TRBV6-5	many	CASSLRPYNEQFF	TGTGCCAGCAGTCTCAGGCCCTACAATGAGCAGTTCTTC
TRBJ2-1	NA	14	TRBV5-1	many	CASSLDGTHNEQFF	TGCGCCAGCAGCTTGGACGGCACTCACAATGAGCAGTTCTTC